One sample yielded the 3 T cell receptor beta chains listed below, sequenced in a study of cytomegalovirus exposure and HLA in healthy donors. Researchers ran the PCR with 60 Vbeta and 13 Jbeta primers. TCRdb's table, derived via immunoSEQ multiplex PCR, lists solely in-frame clones and lacks some. The sample has 100,000 or so clones; 75% are singletons. Sample: PBMCs. The source of these receptors is a middle-aged man in good health and CMV-seronegative.

A single count supports this clone. The chain uses TRBV2 and TRBJ2-1; TRBD1 matches 9 bases. J gave up 7 bases and V 10 bases, and 8 bases lay outside the gene matches. CDR1 and CDR2 (germline): SNHLY, FYNNEI. This CDR3 comprises 13 residues. The CDR3: CANKLTGGNEQFF. CDR3 bases: TGTGCCAACAAGTTGACAGGGGGGAATGAGCAGTTCTTC.

The V call is TRBV30, the J call TRBJ2-4; D may be TRBD1 (6 bases). CDR1 and CDR2 (germline): GTSNPN, SVGIG (reference sequence). Between the trimmed V and J ends, which lost 2 bases and 0 bases, there was a span of 14 bases. The CDR3 runs to 16 residues. CDR3 nucleotide sequence: TGTGCCTGGAGTTTCCGGACAGTTCTAGCCAAAAACATTCAGTACTTC. It is translated as CAWSFRTVLAKNIQYF.

The rearrangement joins TRBV6-5 to TRBJ1-3; 7 bases are a match to TRBD1. Germline V lookup: CDR1 MNHEY, CDR2 SVGAGI. J was trimmed by 3 bases and V by 6 bases; bases with no gene match: 8. The CDR3 is 15 residues long. For the CDR3, the DNA is TGTGCCAGCAGGACAGGGTTATATGGTGGAAACACCATATATTTT. It specifies CASRTGLYGGNTIYF.